This TCR beta chain originates from a study of blood T cell repertoires in COVID-19. Study-wide context: Sites in the United States, Italy and Spain provided acute and convalescent COVID-19 samples. T cells, B-cell-depleted T cells, or PBMCs supplied cDNA or gDNA.

The CDR3 is 16 residues long. V was pared by 5 bases and J by 6 bases, with 12 bases of the junction left unmatched. CDR1 SGHTA and CDR2 FQGNSA come from the germline V gene. Authors' analysis steps: Amplification with reference gene primers provided the estimates of nucleated cell counts. Only in-frame clones appear in the TCRdb table, and some are missing; sequencing was by immunoSEQ multiplex PCR. That table furnishes V, J and clone size, whereas the DNA furnished D and trimming. The sample records around 140,000 clones, nearly 90% being singletons. This chain links TRBV7-2 with TRBJ2-1; 8 nucleotides agree with TRBD1. The sample was peripheral blood. The clonotype originates from a man aged 65 to 79 with acute or convalescent COVID-19. The CDR3 sequence is CASSPTSTGGFNEQFF. The CDR3 nucleotides are TGTGCCAGCAGCCCGACCAGTACAGGGGGGTTCAATGAGCAGTTCTTC.